These T cell receptor beta chains were read from a single sample in a study of T-cell reconstitution after alpha-beta-depleted transplantation in children. MiXCR was run by TCRdb on the PCR reads, yielding one entry per CDR3 protein. The table lists hundreds of thousands of distinct CDR3 sequences, 16% of them singletons. This specimen was PBMCs from the stem cell graft donor, taken from the stem cell graft. The receptors were gathered from a human donor who donated a stem cell graft to a child with acute myeloid leukemia. Both conserved end residues are trimmed from each CDR3. The order of the fields is V gene, J gene, CDR3 protein.

TRBV20-1	TRBJ1-2	SARVGPTTGGHYGYT
TRBV25-1	TRBJ2-1	ASRAWETSDNEQF
TRBV21-1	TRBJ2-2	ASSTVGRGESNTGELF
TRBV10-3	TRBJ1-1	AISATGDTEAF
TRBV5-1	TRBJ1-4	ASSFEPTNEKLF
TRBV25-1	TRBJ2-1	ASSRQGYNEQF
TRBV27	TRBJ2-2	ASRIPTGELF
TRBV29-1	TRBJ1-2	SVEDRGRGLYT
TRBV29-1	TRBJ2-3	SVWLDTQY
TRBV5-1	TRBJ2-3	ASSPPLVGSDTQY
TRBV7-2	TRBJ1-1	ASSFNRGGNTEAF
TRBV12-3/TRBV12-4	TRBJ2-3	ASRGGPDTQY
TRBV20-1	TRBJ1-2	SARGGVHGYT
TRBV20-1	TRBJ1-2	SASQGFAYGYT
TRBV7-9	TRBJ2-1	ASSLGGGQGLNEQF
TRBV7-2	TRBJ2-1	ASSASASSYNEQF
TRBV4-1	TRBJ2-3	ASSQVGGGYTDTQY
TRBV20-1	TRBJ1-1	SARALNGGGTNTEAF
TRBV7-9	TRBJ2-2	ASSLRPPNTGELF
TRBV6-5	TRBJ2-3	ASSFPGSFSTDTQY
TRBV12-3/TRBV12-4	TRBJ2-3	AGSTGHTDTQY
TRBV6-1	TRBJ1-5	ASSLTGEGDQPQH
TRBV7-8	TRBJ2-1	ASSFLGGGAYNEQF
TRBV7-2	TRBJ2-1	ASSSNSGDSYNEQF
TRBV20-1	TRBJ1-4	SAWDRGEKLF
TRBV12-5	TRBJ1-1	ASGLALDSTDTEAF
TRBV20-1	TRBJ1-1	SARDWDSPRGTEAF